This paragraph covers one TCR beta chain sequence. What it binds is unknown. CDR1 and CDR2 from the germline V gene are MNHEY and SMNVEV (reference sequence). CDR3 size: 19 residues. Unmatched junction bases numbered 16, after V lost 1 base and J lost 7 bases. The entry originates in a study of cytomegalovirus exposure and HLA in healthy donors. General study results and limits: Excluded were some V segments that proved indistinguishable, including TRBV6-2 and TRBV6-3. Productive rates of about 90% or about 30% were seen for most TCR beta V segments in an earlier analysis. In terms of immune exposure information, only CMV serostatus was available. A later analysis found that most CMV-associated TCR beta chains appeared HLA-restricted.

PCR primers comprised 60 Vbeta and 13 Jbeta primers. The data were produced by immunoSEQ multiplex PCR, yet TCRdb's version contains in-frame clones alone and is incomplete. The repertoire holds 150,000 to 180,000 clones, with about 74% as singletons. The sequenced material came from PBMCs. This chain connects TRBV27 to TRBJ2-1; 10 nucleotides agree with TRBD2. The origin of this receptor is a middle-aged woman in good health and CMV-seronegative. The CDR3 here is CASSLFSPVERGGENEQFF. CDR3 coding DNA: TGTGCCAGCAGTTTATTTTCCCCCGTGGAGCGGGGGGGCGAAAATGAGCAGTTCTTC.